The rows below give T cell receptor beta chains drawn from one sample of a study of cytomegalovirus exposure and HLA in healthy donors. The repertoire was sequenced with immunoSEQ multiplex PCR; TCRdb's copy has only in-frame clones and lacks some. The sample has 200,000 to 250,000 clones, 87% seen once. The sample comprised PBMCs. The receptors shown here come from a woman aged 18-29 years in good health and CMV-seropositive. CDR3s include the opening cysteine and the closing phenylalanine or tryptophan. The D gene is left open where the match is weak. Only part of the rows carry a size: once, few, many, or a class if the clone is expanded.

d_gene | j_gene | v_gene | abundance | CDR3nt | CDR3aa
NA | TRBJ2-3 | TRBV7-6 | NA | TGTGCCAGCAGCGGGGGGGAGGGGGTCACAGATACGCAGTATTTT | CASSGGEGVTDTQYF
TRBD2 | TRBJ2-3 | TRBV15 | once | TGTGCCACCAGACCCAGCGGGAGTTTAGATACGCAGTATTTT | CATRPSGSLDTQYF
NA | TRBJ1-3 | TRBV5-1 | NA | TGCGCCAGCAGCCAGGGCCACTCTGGAAACACCATATATTTT | CASSQGHSGNTIYF
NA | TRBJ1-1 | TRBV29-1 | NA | TGCAGCGCCCTCTTGGGACACCTGAACACTGAAGCTTTCTTT | CSALLGHLNTEAFF
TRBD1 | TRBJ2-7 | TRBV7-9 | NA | TGTGCCAGCAGCCAAACCCCCGGGACAGGGGCGTACTGGCAGTACTTC | CASSQTPGTGAYWQYF
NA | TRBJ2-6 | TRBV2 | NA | TGTGCCAGCAGTGATGTAGGGGGGGCGAGTAGTGGGGCCAACGTCCTGACTTTC | CASSDVGGASSGANVLTF
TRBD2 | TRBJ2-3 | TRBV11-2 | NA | TGTGCCAGCAGTCAAGGGGAGGGGTTCAATGCAGATACGCAGTATTTT | CASSQGEGFNADTQYF
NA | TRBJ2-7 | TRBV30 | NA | TGTGCCTGGAGTCAGGGCTTCCACGAGCAGTACTTC | CAWSQGFHEQYF
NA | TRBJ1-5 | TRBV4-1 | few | TGCGCCAGCACCCTACACCCCGGGGAGGAGAATGCAAATCAGCCCCAGCATTTT | CASTLHPGEENANQPQHF
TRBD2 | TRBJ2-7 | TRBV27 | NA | TGTGCCAGCAGTTTAGGGACTAGCGGGATTGGGACGAAGCAGTACTTC | CASSLGTSGIGTKQYF
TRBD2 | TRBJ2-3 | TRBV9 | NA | TGTGCCAGCAGCATAGGGACTAGCGGGCGCACAGATACGCAGTATTTT | CASSIGTSGRTDTQYF
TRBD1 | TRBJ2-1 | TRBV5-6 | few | TGTGCCAGCAGCTTACTTCTCACAGGGGTCGGCAATGAGCAGTTCTTC | CASSLLLTGVGNEQFF
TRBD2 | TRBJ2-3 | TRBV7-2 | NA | TGTGCCAGCAGCCGGGAGGTAAACCAGCGAGATACGCAGTATTTT | CASSREVNQRDTQYF
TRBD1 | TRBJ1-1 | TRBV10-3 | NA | TGTGCCATCACCGAACAGGGGTTCGGGAACACTGAAGCTTTCTTT | CAITEQGFGNTEAFF
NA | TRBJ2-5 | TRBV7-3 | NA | TGTGCCAGCAGCGTGACAGGTGGAAGCCAGTACTTC | CASSVTGGSQYF
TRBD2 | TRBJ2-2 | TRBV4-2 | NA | TGTGCCAGCAGCCGGGGACTAGCGGGAGGCCCGAGGGCCGGGGAGCTGTTTTTT | CASSRGLAGGPRAGELFF
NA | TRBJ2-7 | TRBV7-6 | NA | TGTGCCAGCAGCCACTCCGGACATTGGCAGAACGAGCAGTACTTC | CASSHSGHWQNEQYF
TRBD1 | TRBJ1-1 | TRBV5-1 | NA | TGCGCCAGCAGCTTCGGGACAGGATACTACATGAACACTGAAGCTTTCTTT | CASSFGTGYYMNTEAFF
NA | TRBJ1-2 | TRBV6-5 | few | TGTGCCAGCAGTTGGGGGCAGCTTAACTATGGCTACACCTTC | CASSWGQLNYGYTF
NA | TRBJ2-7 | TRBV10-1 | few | TGCGCCAGCAGTGAGTCCCCAGGCTCCTACGAGCAGTACTTC | CASSESPGSYEQYF
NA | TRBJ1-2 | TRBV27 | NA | TGTGCCAGCAGTGGCAGGGCCAACTATGGCTACACCTTC | CASSGRANYGYTF
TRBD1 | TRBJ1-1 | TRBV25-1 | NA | TGTGCCAGCAGTGAACCGGGACAGGTGATGAACACTGAAGCTTTCTTT | CASSEPGQVMNTEAFF
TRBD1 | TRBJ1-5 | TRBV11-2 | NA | TGTGCCAGCAGCCCCCGGGTAGGGGGCCGGAATCAGCCCCAGCATTTT | CASSPRVGGRNQPQHF
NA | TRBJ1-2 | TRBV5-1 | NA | TGCGCCAGCAGACCTGACAGCCTGTCTCGTGGCTACACCTTC | CASRPDSLSRGYTF
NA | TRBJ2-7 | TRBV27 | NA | TGTGCCAGCAGTTTATTGGGTTCAACCGCAGGCTACGAGCAGTACTTC | CASSLLGSTAGYEQYF
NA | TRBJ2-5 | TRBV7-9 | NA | TGTGCCAGCAGCTTAGGCGGGCTCCAAGAGACCCAGTACTTC | CASSLGGLQETQYF
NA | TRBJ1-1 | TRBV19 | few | TGTGCCAGTAGTGATATAAACAGGGCCAAGACTGAAGCTTTCTTT | CASSDINRAKTEAFF
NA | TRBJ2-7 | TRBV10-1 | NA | TGCGCCAGCAGTGAGGGGGCCGGAGTTAATCCCTACGAGCAGTACTTC | CASSEGAGVNPYEQYF
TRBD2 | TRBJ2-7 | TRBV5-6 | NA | TGTGCCAGCAGACCCTGGGGGGGGAGAGTCTACGAGCAGTACTTC | CASRPWGGRVYEQYF
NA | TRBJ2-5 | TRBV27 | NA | TGTGCCAGCAGTTTAACCCCGGCGGCCTTGACCCAGTACTTC | CASSLTPAALTQYF
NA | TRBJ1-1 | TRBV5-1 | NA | TGCGCCAGCAGCTTGGCTCGGGGGGGAATGAACACTGAAGCTTTCTTT | CASSLARGGMNTEAFF
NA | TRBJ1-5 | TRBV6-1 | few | TGTGCCAGCAGTGGCTCGGTAATTAGCAATCAGCCCCAGCATTTT | CASSGSVISNQPQHF